Presented here are 21 T cell receptor beta chains from one specimen sequenced in a study of T-cell reconstitution after alpha-beta-depleted transplantation in children. The library targeted TCRbeta and was prepared with unique molecular identifiers. TCRdb called the PCR reads again in MiXCR, with one record for every CDR3 protein. The sample has 250,000 to 350,000 distinct CDR3 sequences, approximately 20% seen once. Sequenced here: PBMCs, mostly from graft donor cells, sampled 180 days after TCRalphabeta/CD19-depleted stem cell transplant. The receptors stem from a male patient younger than 18 who had a stem cell transplant for acute lymphoblastic leukemia, so the T cells may come from the graft donor.

V gene TRBV29-1 combines with J gene TRBJ2-7; the match to TRBD2 covers 8 bases. From germline, CDR1 is SQVTM and CDR2 ANQGSEA. V shed 4 bases, J shed 0 bases, and the junction held 5 bases outside the gene matches. This CDR3 region has 14 residues. This CDR3 is CSVAGREASYEQYF. CDR3 bases: TGCAGCGTTGCGGGGCGGGAGGCCTCCTACGAGCAGTACTTC.

The chain links TRBV5-1 to TRBJ2-7; a weak D match, TRBD2 (6 bases). Germline CDR1 and CDR2: SGHRS and YFSETQ. The CDR3 length is 14 residues. The V and J ends lost 3 bases and 4 bases respectively, with 14 bases between them. CDR3 sequence (DNA): TGCGCCAGCAGCTCCGGGACTCTACTTTACGAGCAGTACTTC. Protein product: CASSSGTLLYEQYF.

The chain joins TRBV11-2 to TRBJ2-7; 7 positions match TRBD2. This CDR3 spans 18 amino acids. V shed 5 bases, J shed 1 base, and the junction held 17 bases outside the gene matches. CDR1 SGHAT and CDR2 FQNNGV come from the germline V gene. For the CDR3, the DNA is TGTGCCAGCAGCGCGATTAAGGGGCAGGGAGGGGATTCCTACGAGCAGTACTTC. The encoded protein is CASSAIKGQGGDSYEQYF.

This clonotype was found a few times. The chain couples TRBV29-1 to TRBJ2-1; D might be TRBD1 (6 bases). Germline CDR1 SQVTM, CDR2 ANQGSEA. CDR3 length equals 14 residues. V was pared by 5 bases and J by 1 base, with 12 bases between. CDR3 nucleotide sequence: TGCAGCGTTTCTAGGACAGTTTCCTACAATGAGCAGTTCTTC. This codes for CSVSRTVSYNEQFF.

The V and J genes are TRBV7-6 and TRBJ2-1; no clear D gene. V was pared by 4 bases and J by 9 bases, with 16 bases between. The CDR3 covers 14 residues. Germline lookup yields CDR1 SGHVS and CDR2 FNYEAQ. CDR3 nucleotide sequence: TGTGCCAGCAGCTCCCCCGCAGAGGTTGGTGAGCAGTTCTTC. Translated, it gives CASSSPAEVGEQFF.

This sequence joins TRBV24-1 and TRBJ2-1; the D is unclear. The CDR3 totals 13 residues. The V and J ends lost 0 bases and 7 bases respectively, with 6 bases between them. Germline values: CDR1 KGHDR, CDR2 SFDVKD. Written as DNA, the CDR3 is TGTGCCACCAGTGATTTGAATATTAATGAGCAGTTCTTC. Amino acid sequence: CATSDLNINEQFF.

This clonotype turned up a few times. CDR3 residues: CASSLGGAVTQYF. CDR3 DNA sequence: TGTGCCAGCAGCTTAGGGGGGGCCGTTACGCAGTATTTT. The chain combines TRBV7-8 with TRBJ2-3; TRBD1 or TRBD2 may be the D gene (6 bases each). The CDR3 spans 13 residues. V was clipped by 1 base and J by 8 bases, with 10 bases between them. Germline V lookup: CDR1 SGHVS, CDR2 FQNEAQ. The full variable domain, in which reference TRBV7-8 and TRBJ2-3 provide the parts outside the CDR3, is GAGVSQSPRYKVAKRGQDVALRCDPISGHVSLFWYQQALGQGPEFLTYFQNEAQLDKSGLPSDRFFAERPEGSVSTLKIQRTQQEDSAVYLCASSLGGAVTQYFGPGTRLTVL.

With respect to this clonotype: The junction does not match germline at one end; this may be a read error. The gene calls are TRBV7-8 and TRBJ2-7; a weak D match, TRBD1 (5 bases). Per germline, CDR1 SGHVS and CDR2 FQNEAQ. The CDR3 totals 15 residues. In nucleotides, the CDR3 is TGTGCCGGCAGCTCCGGCGACAGTTTCTCCTACGAGCAGTACTTC. Amino acids: CAGSSGDSFSYEQYF. The variable domain in full, with the rest retrieved from reference TRBV7-8 and TRBJ2-7, is GAGVSQSPRYKVAKRGQDVALRCDPISGHVSLFWYQQALGQGPEFLTYFQNEAQLDKSGLPSDRFFAERPEGSVSTLKIQRTQQEDSAVYLCAGSSGDSFSYEQYFGPGTRLTVT.

This clonotype was seen only once. The chain carries TRBV10-3 and TRBJ2-7; TRBD1 might be the D (6 bases). Between the trimmed V and J ends, which lost 7 bases and 7 bases, there was a span of 14 bases. The CDR3 runs to 12 residues. Germline CDR1 ENHRY, CDR2 SYGVKD. CDR3 sequence reads: CAINQGSGEQYF. The CDR3 DNA sequence: TGTGCCATCAATCAGGGGTCGGGAGAGCAGTACTTC.

This chain joins TRBV3-1 and TRBJ2-3; 14 nucleotides line up with TRBD2. The length of the CDR3 is 18 residues. Per germline, CDR1 LGHDT and CDR2 YNNKEL (reference sequence). V trimming: 0 bases; J trimming: 2 bases; junction bases outside the gene matches: 4. The CDR3 region is CASSQETTSGRVTDTQYF. CDR3 in DNA: TGTGCCAGCAGCCAAGAAACGACTAGCGGGAGGGTCACAGATACGCAGTATTTT.

The chain combines TRBV12-3 or TRBV12-4 with TRBJ2-7; 14 nucleotides agree with TRBD2. The CDR3 is 15 residues long. Trimming at V came to 5 bases and at J to 6 bases, leaving 6 bases not matched to a gene. As DNA, the CDR3 is TGTGCCAGCAGTCCCTCGACTAGCGGGAGGGTCGAGCAGTACTTC. Its protein product is CASSPSTSGRVEQYF.

This chain joins TRBV12-3 or TRBV12-4 and TRBJ2-7, with 7 nucleotides matching TRBD2. The CDR3 runs to 15 residues. With V trimmed by 7 bases and J by 2 bases, 11 bases remained unmatched. This chain's CDR3 is CASTLGRESAYEQYF. The DNA of the CDR3 is TGTGCCAGCACCCTAGGGCGGGAGTCGGCCTACGAGCAGTACTTC.

In this sample, this clonotype turned up a few times. The rearrangement uses TRBV5-1 and TRBJ2-1; D is possibly TRBD1 or TRBD2 (5 bases each). The CDR3 runs 13 residues. CDR1 and CDR2 (germline): SGHRS, YFSETQ. Trimming pared 4 bases from V and 10 bases from J, leaving 15 bases between. The CDR3 region is CASSRGPGWEQFF. The CDR3, as DNA: TGCGCCAGCAGCCGGGGCCCCGGATGGGAGCAGTTCTTC.

This chain connects TRBV5-1 to TRBJ2-7; 12 bases align to TRBD2. The junction had 9 bases not matched to a gene; V was cut back by 0 bases and J by 5 bases. This CDR3 region has 17 residues. Germline CDR1 SGHRS, CDR2 YFSETQ. The CDR3 region has the DNA TGCGCCAGCAGCTTGGGGCTAGCGGGAGGGCCCCCCCACGAGCAGTACTTC. This encodes CASSLGLAGGPPHEQYF.

The sample holds a few counts of this clonotype. The chain carries TRBV7-8 and TRBJ2-3, with D perhaps TRBD1 (6 bases). Trimming removed 2 bases at V and 11 bases at J, with 17 bases between. This CDR3 contains 14 residues. Germline V gene lookup returns CDR1 SGHVS and CDR2 FQNEAQ. The CDR3 region has the DNA TGTGCCAGCAGCTTATTGGGGGCGGAACGGGAGCAGTATTTT. Translation: CASSLLGAEREQYF.

The rearrangement joins TRBV6-1 to TRBJ2-1, with 9 nucleotides matching TRBD2. J lost 0 bases, V lost 8 bases, and 5 bases had no gene match. Germline lookup yields CDR1 MNHNS and CDR2 SASEGT. This CDR3 has 15 amino acids. The CDR3 loop is CASESSGSSYNEQFF. The CDR3 coding sequence is TGTGCCAGCGAGAGTAGCGGGAGCTCCTACAATGAGCAGTTCTTC.

Only a few counts were recorded for this clonotype. The chain uses TRBV12-3 or TRBV12-4 and TRBJ2-6; possible D gene TRBD1, 6 bases. This CDR3 is built from 17 residues. V dropped 2 bases and J dropped 0 bases, with 11 bases sitting between them. For the CDR3, the DNA is TGTGCCAGCAGTTTACGGGTAGGGGGCTCTGGGGCCAACGTCCTGACTTTC. Translating gives CASSLRVGGSGANVLTF.

The chain links TRBV7-6 to TRBJ2-1, with 7 bases aligning to TRBD2. Germline loops: CDR1 SGHVS, CDR2 FNYEAQ. The V and J ends lost 7 bases and 8 bases, in that order; junction bases with no gene match: 14. CDR3 length: 15 residues. CDR3 region: CASNLKGGPKDEQFF. DNA for the CDR3: TGTGCCAGCAACTTGAAGGGAGGGCCAAAAGATGAGCAGTTCTTC.

In its sample, this clonotype was seen many times. The V call is TRBV12-3 or TRBV12-4, the J call TRBJ2-1; 13 nucleotides align to TRBD2. V was pared by 8 bases and J by 7 bases, with 8 bases of the junction left unmatched. There are 15 residues in the CDR3. The CDR3, as DNA: TGTGCCAGCGGGCTTTTGACTAGCGGGAGGAATGAGCAGTTCTTC. It specifies CASGLLTSGRNEQFF.

The DNA for the CDR3 is TGTGCCAGCAAACCAGTTTGGGGGAGGGCGAACACCGGGGAGCTGTTTTTT. Encoded protein: CASKPVWGRANTGELFF. This rearrangement joins TRBV12-3 or TRBV12-4 to TRBJ2-2; 7 nucleotides match TRBD2. With V trimmed by 7 bases and J by 0 bases, 11 bases remained unmatched. The CDR3 runs 17 residues.

Notes on this clonotype: At one end the junction does not follow the germline gene, possibly because of a read error. This sequence joins TRBV7-3 and TRBJ2-3, with 11 bases aligning to TRBD2. Germline CDR1 is SGHTA and CDR2 is FQGTGA. The CDR3 has 19 residues. CDR3 bases: TGTGACAGCAGCTTTAAGCCCCAGATTACTAGCGGGAGAGCAGATACGCAGTATTTT. It specifies CDSSFKPQITSGRADTQYF.